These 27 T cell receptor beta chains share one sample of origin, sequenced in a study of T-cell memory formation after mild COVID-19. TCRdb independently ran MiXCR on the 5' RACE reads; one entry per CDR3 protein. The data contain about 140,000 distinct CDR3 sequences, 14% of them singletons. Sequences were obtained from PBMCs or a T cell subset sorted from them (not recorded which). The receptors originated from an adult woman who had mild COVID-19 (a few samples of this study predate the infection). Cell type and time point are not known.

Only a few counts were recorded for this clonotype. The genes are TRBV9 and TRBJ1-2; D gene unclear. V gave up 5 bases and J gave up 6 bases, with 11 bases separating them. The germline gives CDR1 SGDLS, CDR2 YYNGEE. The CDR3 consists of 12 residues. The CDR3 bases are TGTGCCAGCAGGACGGGTAGTGATGGCTACACCTTC. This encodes CASRTGSDGYTF.

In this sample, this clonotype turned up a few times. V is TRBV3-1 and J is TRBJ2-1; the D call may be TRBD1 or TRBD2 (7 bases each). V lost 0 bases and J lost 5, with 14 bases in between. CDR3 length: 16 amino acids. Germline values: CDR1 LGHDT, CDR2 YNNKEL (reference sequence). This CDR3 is CASSQDWAGGDNEQFF. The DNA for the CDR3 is TGTGCCAGCAGCCAAGATTGGGCAGGGGGGGACAATGAGCAGTTCTTC.

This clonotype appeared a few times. This CDR3 is CASSLPRTSGRAYEQYF. CDR3 in DNA: TGTGCCAGCAGCTTGCCCAGGACTAGCGGGAGGGCTTACGAGCAGTACTTC. V is TRBV5-4 and J is TRBJ2-7; the match to TRBD2 covers 15 bases. Germline V gives CDR1 SGHNT, CDR2 YYREEE (reference sequence). The junction had 6 bases not matched to a gene; V was cut back by 1 base and J by 4 bases. There are 17 residues in the CDR3.

The CDR3 sequence: CASSQDRETSGMNEQFF. The CDR3 DNA follows: TGCGCCAGCAGCCAAGATAGGGAGACTAGCGGTATGAATGAGCAGTTCTTC. The chain carries TRBV4-3 and TRBJ2-1, with 9 bases lining up with TRBD2. J was trimmed by 7 bases and V by 0 bases; bases with no gene match: 10. This CDR3 region has 17 residues. Germline V gives CDR1 LGHNA, CDR2 YSLEER.

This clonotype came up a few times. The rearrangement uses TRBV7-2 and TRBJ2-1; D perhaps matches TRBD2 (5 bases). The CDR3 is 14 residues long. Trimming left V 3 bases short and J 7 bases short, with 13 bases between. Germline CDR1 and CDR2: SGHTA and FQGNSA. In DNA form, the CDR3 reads TGTGCCAGCAGCTTGCGGGTCGGGGTGAATGAGCAGTTCTTC. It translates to CASSLRVGVNEQFF.

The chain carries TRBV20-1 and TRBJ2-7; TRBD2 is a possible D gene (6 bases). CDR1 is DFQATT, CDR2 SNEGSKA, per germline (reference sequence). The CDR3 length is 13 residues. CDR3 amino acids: CGTRLVRLDEQYF. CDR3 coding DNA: TGCGGTACCAGACTAGTGCGCCTGGACGAGCAGTACTTC.

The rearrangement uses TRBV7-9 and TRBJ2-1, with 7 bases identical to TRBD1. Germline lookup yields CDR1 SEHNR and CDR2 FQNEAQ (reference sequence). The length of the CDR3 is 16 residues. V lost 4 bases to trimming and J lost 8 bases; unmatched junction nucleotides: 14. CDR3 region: CASSYVATGSGDEQFF. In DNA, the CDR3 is TGTGCCAGCAGCTACGTAGCGACAGGGTCTGGCGATGAGCAGTTCTTC.

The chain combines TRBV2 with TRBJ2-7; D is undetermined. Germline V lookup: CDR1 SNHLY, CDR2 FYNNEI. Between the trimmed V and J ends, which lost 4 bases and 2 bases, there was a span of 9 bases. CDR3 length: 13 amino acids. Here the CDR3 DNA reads TGTGCCAGCAGTGCTGGGGAAGCCTACGAGCAGTACGTC. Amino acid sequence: CASSAGEAYEQYV.

The CDR3 here is CASSPPDDTQYF. Written as DNA, the CDR3 is TGCGCCAGCAGCCCCCCGGACGATACGCAGTATTTT. V usage is TRBV5-1 and J usage is TRBJ2-3; D is ambiguous. This CDR3 spans 12 amino acids. The V and J ends lost 4 bases and 6 bases respectively, with 9 bases between them. Germline CDR1 and CDR2: SGHRS and YFSETQ.

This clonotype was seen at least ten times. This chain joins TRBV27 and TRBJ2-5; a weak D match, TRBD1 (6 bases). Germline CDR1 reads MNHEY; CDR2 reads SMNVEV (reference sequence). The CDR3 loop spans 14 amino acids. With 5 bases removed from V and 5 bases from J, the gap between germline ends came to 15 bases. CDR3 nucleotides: TGTGCCAGCAGTCTACAGGGATCGTTGGAGACCCAGTACTTC. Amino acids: CASSLQGSLETQYF.

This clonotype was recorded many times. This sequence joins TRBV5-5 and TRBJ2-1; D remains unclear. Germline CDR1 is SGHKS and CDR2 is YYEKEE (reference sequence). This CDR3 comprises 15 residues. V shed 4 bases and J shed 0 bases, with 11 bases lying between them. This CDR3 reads CASSPHPNSYNEQFF. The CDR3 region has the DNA TGTGCCAGCAGCCCACACCCCAACTCCTACAATGAGCAGTTCTTC. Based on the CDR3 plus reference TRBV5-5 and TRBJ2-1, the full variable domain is DAGVTQSPTHLIKTRGQQVTLRCSPISGHKSVSWYQQVLGQGPQFIFQYYEKEERGRGNFPDRFSARQFPNYSSELNVNALLLGDSALYLCASSPHPNSYNEQFFGPGTRLTVL.

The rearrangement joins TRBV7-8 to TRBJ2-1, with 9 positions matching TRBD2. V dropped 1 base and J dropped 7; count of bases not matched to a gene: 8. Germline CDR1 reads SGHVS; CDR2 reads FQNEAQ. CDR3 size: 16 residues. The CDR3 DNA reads TGTGCCAGCAGCTTAGGAGGTAGCGGGGGAAGAAATGAGCAGTTCTTC. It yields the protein CASSLGGSGGRNEQFF.

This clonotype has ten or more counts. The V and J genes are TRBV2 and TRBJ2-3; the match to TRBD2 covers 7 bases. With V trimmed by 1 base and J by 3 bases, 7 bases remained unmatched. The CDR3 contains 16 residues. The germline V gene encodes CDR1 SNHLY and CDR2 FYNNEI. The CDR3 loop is CASSEESGVGTDTQYF. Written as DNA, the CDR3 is TGTGCCAGCAGTGAAGAGAGCGGGGTAGGAACAGATACGCAGTATTTT.

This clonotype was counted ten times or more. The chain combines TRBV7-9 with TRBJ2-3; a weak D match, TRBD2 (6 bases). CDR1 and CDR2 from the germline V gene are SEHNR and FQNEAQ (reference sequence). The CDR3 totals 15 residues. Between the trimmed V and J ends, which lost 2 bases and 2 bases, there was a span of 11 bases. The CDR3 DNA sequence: TGTGCCAGCAGCTTAATGGGCGGGAACACAGATACGCAGTATTTT. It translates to CASSLMGGNTDTQYF.

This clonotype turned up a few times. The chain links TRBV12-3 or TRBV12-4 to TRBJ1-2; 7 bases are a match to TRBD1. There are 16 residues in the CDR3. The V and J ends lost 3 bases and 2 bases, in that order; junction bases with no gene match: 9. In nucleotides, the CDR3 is TGTGCCAGCAGTTTCACCCGGGACAGCCGAAACTATGGCTACACCTTC. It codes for CASSFTRDSRNYGYTF.

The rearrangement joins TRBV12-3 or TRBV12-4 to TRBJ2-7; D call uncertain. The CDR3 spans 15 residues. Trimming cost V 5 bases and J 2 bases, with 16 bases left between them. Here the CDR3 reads CASSPPVPRTYEQYF. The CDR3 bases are TGTGCCAGCAGTCCCCCGGTCCCAAGGACCTACGAGCAGTACTTC.

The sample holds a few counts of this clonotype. This CDR3 is CASSLTTGIHEQYF. In DNA, the CDR3 is TGTGCCAGCAGCCTTACTACAGGGATCCACGAGCAGTACTTC. The rearrangement uses TRBV7-9 and TRBJ2-7, with D possibly matching TRBD1 (6 bases). The ends were cut back, 5 bases at V and 5 bases at J, with 16 bases in the middle. Germline lookup yields CDR1 SEHNR and CDR2 FQNEAQ (reference sequence). This CDR3 comprises 14 residues.

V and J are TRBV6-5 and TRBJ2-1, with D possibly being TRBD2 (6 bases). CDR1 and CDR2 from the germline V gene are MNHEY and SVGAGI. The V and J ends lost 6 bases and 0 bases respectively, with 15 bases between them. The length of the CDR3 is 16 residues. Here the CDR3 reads CASSPRLADSYNEQFF. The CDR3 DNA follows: TGTGCCAGCAGCCCAAGATTAGCGGACTCCTACAATGAGCAGTTCTTC.

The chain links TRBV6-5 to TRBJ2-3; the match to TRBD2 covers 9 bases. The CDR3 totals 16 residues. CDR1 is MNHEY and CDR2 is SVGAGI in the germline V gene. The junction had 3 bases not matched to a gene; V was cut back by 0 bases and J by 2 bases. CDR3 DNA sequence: TGTGCCAGCAGTTACTCGCTAGCGGGGTACACAGATACGCAGTATTTT. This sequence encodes CASSYSLAGYTDTQYF.

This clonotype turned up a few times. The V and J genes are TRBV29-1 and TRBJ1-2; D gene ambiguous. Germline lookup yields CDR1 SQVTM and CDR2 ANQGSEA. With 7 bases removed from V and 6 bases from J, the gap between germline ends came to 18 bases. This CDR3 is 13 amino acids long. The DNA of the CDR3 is TGCAGCGCCCTGCCCCCCTCTGGCGATGGCTACACCTTC. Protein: CSALPPSGDGYTF.

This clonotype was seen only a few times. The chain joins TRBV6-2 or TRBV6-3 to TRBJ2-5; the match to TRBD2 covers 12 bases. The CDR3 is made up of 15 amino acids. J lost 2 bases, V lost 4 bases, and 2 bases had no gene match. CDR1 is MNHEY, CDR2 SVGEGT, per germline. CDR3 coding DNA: TGTGCCAGCAGTTTGACTAGCGGGAGTCAAGAGACCCAGTACTTC. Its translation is CASSLTSGSQETQYF.

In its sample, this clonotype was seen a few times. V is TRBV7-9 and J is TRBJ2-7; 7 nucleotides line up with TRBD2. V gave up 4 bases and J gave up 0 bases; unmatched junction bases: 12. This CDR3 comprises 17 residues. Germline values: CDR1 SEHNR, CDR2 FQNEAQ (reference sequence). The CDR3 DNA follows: TGTGCCAGCAGCTCTTCCGGGGGGAGACTCCTCTCCTACGAGCAGTACTTC. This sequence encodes CASSSSGGRLLSYEQYF.

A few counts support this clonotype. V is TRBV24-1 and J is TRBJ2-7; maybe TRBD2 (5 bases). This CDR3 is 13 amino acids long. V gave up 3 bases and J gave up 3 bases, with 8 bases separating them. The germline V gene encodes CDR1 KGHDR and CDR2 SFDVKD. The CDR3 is CATSDGGGYEQYF. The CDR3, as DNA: TGTGCCACCAGTGATGGAGGAGGCTACGAGCAGTACTTC.

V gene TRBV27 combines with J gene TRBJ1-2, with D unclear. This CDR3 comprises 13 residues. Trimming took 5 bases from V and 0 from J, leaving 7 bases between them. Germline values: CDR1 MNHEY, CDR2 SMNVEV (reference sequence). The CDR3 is CASSPRANYGYTF. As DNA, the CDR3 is TGTGCCAGCAGTCCCCGGGCTAACTATGGCTACACCTTC.

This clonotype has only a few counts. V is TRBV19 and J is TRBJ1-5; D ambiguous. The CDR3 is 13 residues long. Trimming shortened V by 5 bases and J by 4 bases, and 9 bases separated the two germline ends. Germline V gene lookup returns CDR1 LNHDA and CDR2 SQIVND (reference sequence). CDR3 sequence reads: CASSGSMNQPQHF. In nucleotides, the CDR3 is TGTGCCAGTAGTGGGAGCATGAATCAGCCCCAGCATTTT.

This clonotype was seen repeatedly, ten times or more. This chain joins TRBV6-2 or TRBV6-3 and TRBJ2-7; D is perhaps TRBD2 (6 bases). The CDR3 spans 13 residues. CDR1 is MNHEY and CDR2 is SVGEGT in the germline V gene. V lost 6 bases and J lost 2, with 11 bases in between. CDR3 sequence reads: CASRPGTPYEQYF. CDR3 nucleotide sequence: TGTGCCAGCAGACCCGGGACTCCCTACGAGCAGTACTTC.

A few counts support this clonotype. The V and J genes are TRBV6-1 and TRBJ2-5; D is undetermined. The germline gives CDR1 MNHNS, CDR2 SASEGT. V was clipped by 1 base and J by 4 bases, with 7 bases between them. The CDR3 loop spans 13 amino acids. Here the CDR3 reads CASSEGSPETQYF. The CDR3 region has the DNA TGTGCCAGCAGTGAAGGTTCACCAGAGACCCAGTACTTC.